What follows are 9 T cell receptor beta chains derived from one specimen sequenced in a study of blood T cell repertoires in COVID-19. Assay: immunoSEQ multiplex PCR; the TCRdb copy retains only in-frame clones and omits some. The table has fewer than 300,000 clones, roughly 92% seen once; the top ten hold approximately 2.1%. The sequenced material came from peripheral blood. Receptors originate from a woman aged 25-40 years with COVID-19, enrolled during active disease.

The rearrangement uses TRBV5-1 and TRBJ2-2, with TRBD2 matching over 8 bases. V lost 0 bases to trimming and J lost 1 base; unmatched junction nucleotides: 5. The germline CDR1 and CDR2 sequences are SGHRS and YFSETQ. The CDR3 runs to 17 residues. CDR3 bases: TGCGCCAGCAGCTTGGGTGTGACTAGCGAGAACACCGGGGAGCTGTTTTTT. This sequence encodes CASSLGVTSENTGELFF.

The genes are TRBV5-1 and TRBJ2-2; TRBD2 aligns across 14 bases. After removal of 4 bases from V and 6 bases from J, the junction contained 8 bases not matched to a gene. Looked up from germline, CDR1 is SGHRS and CDR2 is YFSETQ. This CDR3 is built from 17 residues. This CDR3 reads CASSLGLAGANSGELFF. The CDR3 DNA sequence: TGCGCCAGCAGCCTGGGACTAGCGGGAGCAAATTCCGGGGAGCTGTTTTTT.

This clone turned up a few times. This chain links TRBV6-5 with TRBJ2-5; 9 nucleotides line up with TRBD1. Trimming at V came to 5 bases and at J to 2 bases, leaving 3 bases not matched to a gene. The CDR3 extends over 14 amino acids. Germline V gene data show CDR1 as MNHEY and CDR2 as SVGAGI. The CDR3 is CASSTDRGQETQYF. The DNA for the CDR3 is TGTGCCAGCAGTACCGACAGGGGGCAAGAGACCCAGTACTTC.

The chain has TRBV4-1 and TRBJ1-5; D is undetermined. V was shortened by 1 base and J by 1 base, with 8 bases between the two germline ends. The CDR3 spans 15 residues. CDR1 is MGHRA, CDR2 YSYEKL, per germline. CDR3 sequence (DNA): TGCGCCAGCAGCCAAGTAGGCGGGAGCAATCAGCCCCAGCATTTT. This sequence encodes CASSQVGGSNQPQHF.

The J gene is TRBJ2-1, the V gene TRBV6-4; 7 nucleotides align to TRBD1. Germline V CDR1 and CDR2: MRHNA, SNTAGT. The CDR3 sequence is 13 residues long. V gave up 4 bases and J gave up 9 bases; unmatched junction bases: 6. The DNA of the CDR3 is TGTGCCAGCAGTGGGCAGGGACAGACTGAGCAGTTCTTC. This encodes CASSGQGQTEQFF.

The chain is built from TRBV19 and TRBJ2-5; 9 nucleotides align to TRBD1. This CDR3 is built from 14 residues. The J segment lost 4 bases and the V segment lost 6 bases, leaving 6 bases of the junction unmatched. Germline CDR1 reads LNHDA; CDR2 reads SQIVND (reference sequence). The CDR3 region is CASSTQGAGETQYF. The CDR3 DNA follows: TGTGCCAGTAGCACACAGGGGGCGGGAGAGACCCAGTACTTC. The complete variable domain, with remaining parts taken from reference TRBV19 and TRBJ2-5, reads DGGITQSPKYLFRKEGQNVTLSCEQNLNHDAMYWYRQDPGQGLRLIYYSQIVNDFQKGDIAEGYSVSREKKESFPLTVTSAQKNPTAFYLCASSTQGAGETQYFGPGTRLLVL.

The chain employs TRBV25-1 and TRBJ1-4; D might be TRBD1 (5 bases). The CDR3 totals 16 residues. V shed 2 bases and J shed 8 bases, with 18 bases lying between them. Germline V gene lookup returns CDR1 MGHDK and CDR2 SYGVNS. The CDR3 DNA reads TGTGCCAGCAGTGAAGGTCACTCCAGGGCCCCCGAAAAACTGTTTTTT. Translation gives CASSEGHSRAPEKLFF.

The rearrangement joins TRBV19 to TRBJ1-2, with a possible D match to TRBD1 (6 bases). V shed 4 bases and J shed 8 bases, with 23 bases lying between them. This CDR3 region has 16 residues. Germline V CDR1 and CDR2: LNHDA, SQIVND (reference sequence). In DNA form, the CDR3 reads TGTGCCAGTAGTACCTCACCCCAGACAGGCCCGCGCGGCTACACCTTC. This codes for CASSTSPQTGPRGYTF.

CDR3 in DNA: TGTGCCAGCAGCCCAGCCCCTAGCGGGAGGGATGAGCAGTTCTTC. Translated: CASSPAPSGRDEQFF. This sequence joins TRBV7-7 and TRBJ2-1; 12 nucleotides align to TRBD2. In germline, CDR1 is SSHAT, CDR2 FNYEAQ (reference sequence). This CDR3 contains 15 residues. V was clipped by 5 bases and J by 8 bases; unmatched bases: 7.